This record concerns one T cell receptor (beta chain) sequence. Its target is not known. Profiling relied on immunoSEQ multiplex PCR, and the TCRdb table lists in-frame clones only, not all of them. The sample includes fewer than 30,000 clones, 80% to 90% of them seen just once. CDR1 is SGHNT and CDR2 is YENEEA in the germline V gene. The CDR3 consists of 11 residues. V lost 5 bases and J 2 bases, leaving 2 bases between the germline ends. The record originates from a study of siplizumab effects on memory and regulatory T cells. Study-wide results and caveats: A major contribution to the alloresponse seemed to be made by naive T cells, which seemed more diverse than memory cells.

Sequencing was performed on memory CD4+ T cells sorted from blood. V gene TRBV11-3 combines with J gene TRBJ2-3, with D unresolved. This clonotype originated in a human donor in good health. The CDR3 DNA follows: TGTGCCAGCAGCCTCACAGATACGCAGTATTTT. Its translation: CASSLTDTQYF.